Below are 23 T cell receptor beta chains sequenced from a single sample in a study of blood T cell repertoires in COVID-19. Assay: immunoSEQ multiplex PCR; the TCRdb copy retains only in-frame clones and omits some. The data contain about 150,000 clones, approximately 85% of them singletons. The sequencing input was peripheral blood. These receptors were taken from a woman in her sixties or seventies with COVID-19, enrolled during active disease.

The chain couples TRBV6-5 to TRBJ2-7; D is ambiguous. There are 12 residues in the CDR3. Germline V gene data show CDR1 as MNHEY and CDR2 as SVGAGI. V was shortened by 6 bases and J by 5 bases, with 11 bases between the two germline ends. The CDR3, as DNA: TGTGCCAGCAGCCACTCCGTACACGAGCAGTACTTC. Its translation: CASSHSVHEQYF.

This clone has a single count. V usage is TRBV6-5 and J usage is TRBJ1-1, with 8 bases fitting TRBD1. V lost 4 bases and J lost 4; bases outside the gene matches: 5. This CDR3 is built from 14 residues. The germline CDR1 and CDR2 sequences are MNHEY and SVGAGI. This CDR3 reads CASSLDRDFTEAFF. The CDR3 region has the DNA TGTGCCAGCAGTTTGGACAGGGATTTCACTGAAGCTTTCTTT.

This chain connects TRBV12-5 to TRBJ1-5; D is undetermined. Germline V gives CDR1 LGHNT, CDR2 FRNRAP. This CDR3 comprises 17 residues. V was clipped by 0 bases and J by 0 bases, with 12 bases between them. In nucleotides, the CDR3 is TGTGCTAGTGGTTTGGTACTCCTGCATTATAGCAATCAGCCCCAGCATTTT. Translating gives CASGLVLLHYSNQPQHF.

Notes on this clone: An end of the junction differs from the germline gene, which may be a read error. V usage is TRBV10-3 and J usage is TRBJ1-1; 8 bases are shared with TRBD1. The CDR3 spans 12 residues. In germline, CDR1 is ENHRY, CDR2 SYGVKD. In nucleotides, the CDR3 is TGTGCTATCAGCCCAGGGGGCGGTGAAGCTTTCTTT. Its protein is CAISPGGGEAFF.

This chain connects TRBV27 to TRBJ2-1; TRBD2 matches at 11 bases. Germline V lookup: CDR1 MNHEY, CDR2 SMNVEV (reference sequence). This CDR3 is 15 amino acids long. Trimming removed 7 bases from V and 6 bases from J; junction bases left unmatched: 8. Written as DNA, the CDR3 is TGTGCCAGCACCGTCACTAGCGGGAGTCCCAATGAGCAGTTCTTC. Translating gives CASTVTSGSPNEQFF.

The V gene is TRBV2, the J gene TRBJ2-2, with D maybe TRBD2 (6 bases). Germline-derived CDR1 and CDR2 are SNHLY and FYNNEI. This CDR3 has 15 residues. Trimming removed 3 bases from V and 6 bases from J, with 14 bases in between. Here the CDR3 DNA reads TGTGCCAGCAGTGAGGAGGGGATAGGTTCCGGGGAGCTGTTTTTT. Translating gives CASSEEGIGSGELFF.

The chain carries TRBV5-6 and TRBJ1-6; 9 bases fit TRBD1. Germline loops: CDR1 SGHDT, CDR2 YYEEEE. The trim removed 1 base at V and 7 bases at J, leaving 9 bases unmatched. The CDR3 has 17 residues. CDR3 DNA sequence: TGTGCCAGCAGCTTGCCCGGGACAGGGACGGTAAATTCACCCCTCCACTTT. Translated: CASSLPGTGTVNSPLHF.

The chain carries TRBV13 and TRBJ1-1; D might be TRBD1 (6 bases). Germline V CDR1 and CDR2: PRHDT, FYEKMQ (reference sequence). This CDR3 contains 16 residues. V was shortened by 7 bases and J by 5 bases, with 23 bases between the two germline ends. The CDR3 loop is CASTPFGGGPRTEAFF. Here the CDR3 DNA reads TGTGCCAGCACCCCTTTTGGGGGGGGGCCGAGAACTGAAGCTTTCTTT.

The chain links TRBV16 to TRBJ2-1, with TRBD2 matching 9 bases. This CDR3 is built from 20 residues. Losses at the gene ends were 1 base for V and 7 bases for J; bases not matched to a gene: 20. The germline V gene encodes CDR1 KGHSY and CDR2 FQNENV. CDR3 nucleotides: TGTGCCAGCAGCCAATATGGACTGGCGGGAGGGCCCTCTTCCTTGAATGAGCAGTTCTTC. Amino acids: CASSQYGLAGGPSSLNEQFF. The full variable domain, completed using reference TRBV16 and TRBJ2-1, is GEEVAQTPKHLVRGEGQKAKLYCAPIKGHSYVFWYQQVLKNEFKFLISFQNENVFDETGMPKERFSAKCLPNSPCSLEIQATKLEDSAVYFCASSQYGLAGGPSSLNEQFFGPGTRLTVL.

V is TRBV7-9 and J is TRBJ2-4, with 7 positions matching TRBD1. In germline, CDR1 is SEHNR, CDR2 FQNEAQ (reference sequence). This CDR3 contains 14 residues. Trimming cost V 5 bases and J 1 base; bases outside gene matches: 2. CDR3 DNA: TGTGCCAGCAGCGAACAGGGGGCCAAAAACATTCAGTACTTC. Translation gives CASSEQGAKNIQYF.

The rearrangement uses TRBV29-1 and TRBJ2-2, with D maybe TRBD1 (6 bases). The germline V and J ends were trimmed by 7 bases and 3 bases, with 12 bases remaining between them. The CDR3 has 13 amino acids. Looked up from germline, CDR1 is SQVTM and CDR2 is ANQGSEA. The DNA for the CDR3 is TGCAGCGCCTACAGGGATTACACCGGGGAGCTGTTTTTT. It translates to CSAYRDYTGELFF.

J is TRBJ2-1 and V is TRBV11-2; 7 bases map to TRBD1. V shed 1 base, J shed 2 bases, and the junction held 5 bases outside the gene matches. The CDR3 loop spans 16 amino acids. Germline lookup yields CDR1 SGHAT and CDR2 FQNNGV. This CDR3 is CASSLADRVAYNEQFF. CDR3 nucleotides: TGTGCCAGCAGCTTAGCCGACAGGGTTGCCTACAATGAGCAGTTCTTC.

The chain recombines TRBV4-2 with TRBJ1-4; 9 bases fit TRBD1. CDR3 length: 18 residues. Looked up from germline, CDR1 is LGHNA and CDR2 is YNFKEQ. With V trimmed by 2 bases and J by 7 bases, 14 bases remained unmatched. CDR3 bases: TGTGCCAGCAGCCAACCGGGACAGGGTGGCTGGAGTGGTGAAAAACTGTTTTTT. As protein: CASSQPGQGGWSGEKLFF.

The rearrangement links TRBV13 to TRBJ1-1; no clear D gene. V was trimmed by 5 bases and J by 1 base, leaving 11 bases between them. The CDR3 is 14 amino acids. Germline V gene sequence: CDR1 PRHDT, CDR2 FYEKMQ (reference sequence). CDR3 loop: CASSPPTRNTEAFF. CDR3 DNA sequence: TGTGCCAGCAGCCCCCCCACAAGGAACACTGAAGCTTTCTTT. Based on the CDR3 plus reference TRBV13 and TRBJ1-1, the full variable domain is AAGVIQSPRHLIKEKRETATLKCYPIPRHDTVYWYQQGPGQDPQFLISFYEKMQSDKGSIPDRFSAQQFSDYHSELNMSSLELGDSALYFCASSPPTRNTEAFFGQGTRLTVV.

V gene TRBV11-2 combines with J gene TRBJ2-1; 9 bases fit TRBD2. Trimming took 5 bases from V and 5 from J; bases not matched to a gene: 16. Germline V gives CDR1 SGHAT, CDR2 FQNNGV. This CDR3 contains 18 residues. The CDR3 DNA sequence: TGTGCCAGCAGCCCCATGGGGGCGGCGGGAGGGAGTAACAATGAGCAGTTCTTC. Translating it yields CASSPMGAAGGSNNEQFF.

This chain links TRBV5-8 with TRBJ2-7; TRBD1 matches at 9 bases. Germline assignment: CDR1 SGHTS and CDR2 YDEGEE. The length of the CDR3 is 13 residues. Unmatched junction bases numbered 5, after V lost 6 bases and J lost 4 bases. The CDR3 DNA reads as TGTGCCAGCAACCGGGACAGGGCTTACGAGCAGTACTTC. Translating gives CASNRDRAYEQYF.

V gene TRBV9 combines with J gene TRBJ1-1, with D tentatively TRBD1 (5 bases). The CDR3 totals 15 residues. Trimming took 0 bases from V and 3 from J, leaving 12 bases between them. CDR1 and CDR2 (germline): SGDLS, YYNGEE. CDR3 coding DNA: TGTGCCAGCAGCGTAGGCTCCTGGGGGGACACTGAAGCTTTCTTT. Its translation: CASSVGSWGDTEAFF.

This clone was counted only a few times. This chain uses TRBV4-1 with TRBJ1-2; D gene uncertain. This CDR3 spans 13 amino acids. Germline V lookup: CDR1 MGHRA, CDR2 YSYEKL. Trimming left V 1 base short and J 5 bases short, with 8 bases between. CDR3 region: CASSQGGGYGYTF. CDR3 DNA sequence: TGCGCCAGCAGCCAAGGGGGAGGGTATGGCTACACCTTC.

The chain employs TRBV9 and TRBJ2-5; D is unclear. Germline V gene data show CDR1 as SGDLS and CDR2 as YYNGEE. CDR3 length equals 14 residues. V was clipped by 3 bases and J by 2 bases, with 11 bases between them. CDR3 residues: CASSGSAVQETQYF. The CDR3 nucleotides read TGTGCCAGCAGCGGTTCGGCGGTTCAAGAGACCCAGTACTTC.

The chain carries TRBV12-5 and TRBJ2-2; D is possibly TRBD2 (6 bases). Looked up from germline, CDR1 is LGHNT and CDR2 is FRNRAP. There are 14 residues in the CDR3. The germline V and J ends were trimmed by 4 bases and 5 bases, with 11 bases remaining between them. This CDR3 reads CASGSVAETGELFF. The CDR3 DNA sequence: TGTGCTAGTGGTTCGGTAGCGGAGACCGGGGAGCTGTTTTTT.

V and J are TRBV7-2 and TRBJ2-1; 8 nucleotides line up with TRBD1. The CDR3 contains 15 residues. V dropped 1 base and J dropped 4; count of bases not matched to a gene: 3. Germline CDR1 SGHTA, CDR2 FQGNSA. The CDR3 reads CASSLVQGAYNEQFF. In nucleotides, the CDR3 is TGTGCCAGCAGCTTAGTCCAGGGGGCGTACAATGAGCAGTTCTTC.

The V call is TRBV5-1, the J call TRBJ1-1; perhaps TRBD1 as D (6 bases). Germline CDR1 reads SGHRS; CDR2 reads YFSETQ. Trimming removed 6 bases at V and 3 bases at J, with 15 bases between. The CDR3 sequence is 14 residues long. The CDR3 is CASTTTGSYTEAFF. CDR3 DNA sequence: TGCGCCAGCACTACGACAGGTTCCTACACTGAAGCTTTCTTT.

V is TRBV3-1 (or the pseudogene TRBV3-2) and J is TRBJ2-1, with 8 bases aligning to TRBD2. The CDR3 has 13 amino acids. V gave up 1 base and J gave up 14 bases; unmatched junction bases: 7. Germline V gives CDR1 LGHDT, CDR2 YNNKEL (reference sequence). The CDR3 protein is CASSQGPGLEKFF. The CDR3 DNA reads TGTGCCAGCAGCCAAGGCCCGGGACTAGAAAAGTTCTTC.